Below are 20 T cell receptor beta chains sequenced from a single sample in a study of blood T cell repertoires in COVID-19. Here immunoSEQ multiplex PCR was the method, and the copy in TCRdb shows in-frame clones only, minus some. Of tens of thousands of clones listed, roughly 88% are singletons. Sequencing was carried out using peripheral blood. The receptors originated from an older woman with acute or convalescent COVID-19.

V usage is TRBV3-1 (or the pseudogene TRBV3-2) and J usage is TRBJ2-7, with 11 bases identical to TRBD2. The CDR3 consists of 15 residues. V was pared by 4 bases and J by 2 bases, with 4 bases of the junction left unmatched. Germline V gene sequence: CDR1 LGHDT, CDR2 YNNKEL (reference sequence). The CDR3 is CASSPGLAGPYEQYF. In DNA, the CDR3 is TGTGCCAGCAGCCCCGGACTAGCGGGCCCCTACGAGCAGTACTTC.

The chain couples TRBV18 to TRBJ1-3, with 7 bases identical to TRBD1. CDR3 length equals 19 residues. J gave up 1 base and V 0 bases, and 12 bases lay outside the gene matches. Looked up from germline, CDR1 is KGHSH and CDR2 is LQKENI. CDR3 DNA sequence: TGTGCCAGCTCACCACCAAGCCGGGGACAGTTGGGTTCTGGAAACACCATATATTTT. Its translation is CASSPPSRGQLGSGNTIYF.

In this sample, this clone turned up once. V is TRBV11-2 and J is TRBJ1-1, with D perhaps TRBD1 (5 bases). In germline, CDR1 is SGHAT, CDR2 FQNNGV. This CDR3 region has 13 residues. Trimming took off 1 base at V and 8 bases at J, with 11 bases between the two ends. The CDR3 DNA reads as TGTGCCAGCAGCTTAGGGGGCAAGAGAGAAGCTTTCTTT. Its translation: CASSLGGKREAFF.

The J gene is TRBJ2-1, the V gene TRBV20-1, with 9 bases aligning to TRBD2. Per germline, CDR1 DFQATT and CDR2 SNEGSKA (reference sequence). The CDR3 covers 16 residues. The junction had 9 bases not matched to a gene; V was cut back by 3 bases and J by 3 bases. Here the CDR3 reads CSASPTGTSFYNEQFF. Here the CDR3 DNA reads TGCAGTGCTAGTCCCACCGGGACTAGCTTCTACAATGAGCAGTTCTTC.

The genes are TRBV24-1 and TRBJ1-3; D is ambiguous. The V end was cut by 5 bases, the J end by 4 bases, with 14 bases between. The length of the CDR3 is 15 residues. Germline V gives CDR1 KGHDR, CDR2 SFDVKD. The CDR3 region has the DNA TGTGCCACCAGTGCGGCAGGATCATCGGGAAACACCATATATTTT. Translating gives CATSAAGSSGNTIYF.

This clone was observed a few times. The V and J genes are TRBV3-1 (or the pseudogene TRBV3-2) and TRBJ1-5; D gene uncertain. V was pared by 1 base and J by 2 bases, with 9 bases between. Per the germline V gene, CDR1 is LGHDT and CDR2 is YNNKEL (reference sequence). The CDR3 covers 15 residues. DNA for the CDR3: TGTGCCAGCAGCCAAGGGAGGGCAGGCAATCAGCCCCAGCATTTT. Translation: CASSQGRAGNQPQHF.

The gene calls are TRBV5-1 and TRBJ2-1; TRBD1 matches at 12 bases. The V segment lost 4 bases and the J segment 8 bases; nucleotides outside the gene matches: 7. Germline CDR1 is SGHRS and CDR2 is YFSETQ. This CDR3 is built from 15 residues. CDR3 loop: CASSKGQGAYDEQFF. The CDR3 DNA reads as TGCGCCAGCAGCAAGGGACAGGGGGCTTACGATGAGCAGTTCTTC.

For the CDR3, the DNA is TGCGCCAGCAGCTTGGGAGGACAGGAACTTAATTCACCCCTCCACTTT. Amino acid sequence: CASSLGGQELNSPLHF. J is TRBJ1-6 and V is TRBV5-1; TRBD1 matches 7 bases. The CDR3 is made up of 16 amino acids. V shed 0 bases and J 6 bases; nucleotides not matched to a gene: 6. The germline V gene has CDR1 SGHRS and CDR2 YFSETQ. The variable domain in full, with the rest retrieved from reference TRBV5-1 and TRBJ1-6, is KAGVTQTPRYLIKTRGQQVTLSCSPISGHRSVSWYQQTPGQGLQFLFEYFSETQRNKGNFPGRFSGRQFSNSRSEMNVSTLELGDSALYLCASSLGGQELNSPLHFGNGTRLTVT.

The rearrangement joins TRBV5-1 to TRBJ2-5, with 7 positions matching TRBD2. CDR3 length equals 15 residues. Trimming at V came to 4 bases and at J to 5 bases, leaving 11 bases not matched to a gene. CDR1 SGHRS and CDR2 YFSETQ come from the germline V gene. In DNA form, the CDR3 reads TGCGCCAGCAGCGGTATTGGGGGGGTTTCGGAGACCCAGTACTTC. Translation gives CASSGIGGVSETQYF. Using reference TRBV5-1 and TRBJ2-5 for the parts outside the CDR3, the full variable domain is KAGVTQTPRYLIKTRGQQVTLSCSPISGHRSVSWYQQTPGQGLQFLFEYFSETQRNKGNFPGRFSGRQFSNSRSEMNVSTLELGDSALYLCASSGIGGVSETQYFGPGTRLLVL.

This rearrangement joins TRBV30 to TRBJ1-5, with D tentatively TRBD1 (6 bases). CDR1 is GTSNPN and CDR2 is SVGIG in the germline V gene (reference sequence). Trimming took off 8 bases at V and 3 bases at J, with 20 bases between the two ends. The CDR3 is 15 residues long. The CDR3 protein is CASRTGTQNNQPQHF. In nucleotides, the CDR3 is TGTGCCAGTCGTACCGGGACACAAAACAATCAGCCCCAGCATTTT.

This chain joins TRBV12-5 and TRBJ1-1; 10 bases are shared with TRBD1. V lost 7 bases and J lost 5; bases outside the gene matches: 7. CDR1 is LGHNT, CDR2 FRNRAP, per germline. This CDR3 has 14 amino acids. The chain's CDR3 is CASAWDRGRTEAFF. In DNA, the CDR3 is TGTGCTAGTGCCTGGGACAGGGGTCGGACTGAAGCTTTCTTT.

The rearrangement links TRBV19 to TRBJ2-7; D is uncertain. Trimming left V 9 bases short and J 0 bases short, with 15 bases between. Germline V gene data show CDR1 as LNHDA and CDR2 as SQIVND (reference sequence). The CDR3 spans 14 residues. CDR3 protein: CASSQAPLSYEQYF. The CDR3 DNA reads TGTGCCAGCTCGCAAGCCCCGCTCTCCTACGAGCAGTACTTC.

V gene TRBV29-1 combines with J gene TRBJ2-3; no definite D call. This CDR3 has 12 amino acids. Germline CDR1 reads SQVTM; CDR2 reads ANQGSEA. The ends were cut back, 4 bases at V and 0 bases at J, with 5 bases in the middle. The CDR3 here is CSVGRSTDTQYF. DNA for the CDR3: TGCAGCGTTGGGAGAAGCACAGATACGCAGTATTTT.

The chain combines TRBV11-2 with TRBJ1-2; 9 bases line up with TRBD1. There are 15 residues in the CDR3. CDR1 is SGHAT, CDR2 FQNNGV, per germline. After removal of 1 base from V and 6 bases from J, the junction contained 6 bases not matched to a gene. CDR3 sequence reads: CASSLAGTGIDGYTF. DNA of the CDR3: TGTGCCAGCAGCTTAGCCGGGACAGGGATTGATGGCTACACCTTC.

This clone came up once. The chain links TRBV18 to TRBJ1-2; 8 bases match TRBD1. CDR3 length: 15 residues. J lost 3 bases, V lost 3 bases, and 6 bases had no gene match. Germline CDR1 reads KGHSH; CDR2 reads LQKENI. The CDR3 bases are TGTGCCAGCTCACCTTCAGGGGGCCCGGACTATGGCTACACCTTC. It translates to CASSPSGGPDYGYTF.

This chain joins TRBV11-2 and TRBJ2-3; 9 bases are shared with TRBD1. With V trimmed by 5 bases and J by 6 bases, 9 bases remained unmatched. CDR1 and CDR2 from the germline V gene are SGHAT and FQNNGV. The CDR3 is 15 amino acids. CDR3 sequence (DNA): TGTGCCAGCAGCGGATTAGGACAGGGGACGGATACGCAGTATTTT. It specifies CASSGLGQGTDTQYF.

The chain recombines TRBV5-1 with TRBJ2-3; D not certain. CDR1 is SGHRS, CDR2 YFSETQ, per germline. The CDR3 is 13 amino acids. V lost 6 bases and J 1 base, leaving 9 bases between the germline ends. CDR3 sequence: CASNYEGTDTQYF. CDR3 nucleotides: TGCGCCAGCAATTACGAGGGCACAGATACGCAGTATTTT.

The rearrangement uses TRBV11-2 and TRBJ2-3; 10 positions match TRBD1. Per the germline V gene, CDR1 is SGHAT and CDR2 is FQNNGV. The ends lost 6 bases at V and 3 bases at J; junction bases unmatched: 6. This CDR3 is built from 15 residues. Here the CDR3 DNA reads TGTGCCAGCAGACAACCGGGACAGGGGACAGATACGCAGTATTTT. Protein sequence: CASRQPGQGTDTQYF. The full variable domain, completed using reference TRBV11-2 and TRBJ2-3, is EAGVAQSPRYKIIEKRQSVAFWCNPISGHATLYWYQQILGQGPKLLIQFQNNGVVDDSQLPKDRFSAERLKGVDSTLKIQPAKLEDSAVYLCASRQPGQGTDTQYFGPGTRLTVL.

This rearrangement joins TRBV5-1 to TRBJ2-5; TRBD1 matches at 7 bases. Trimming at V came to 4 bases and at J to 0 bases, leaving 6 bases not matched to a gene. The germline CDR1 and CDR2 sequences are SGHRS and YFSETQ. This CDR3 has 15 amino acids. This CDR3 is CASSTGTAHQETQYF. CDR3 DNA: TGCGCCAGCAGCACCGGGACAGCCCACCAAGAGACCCAGTACTTC.

The V and J genes are TRBV5-1 and TRBJ1-2, with no clear D. Per germline, CDR1 SGHRS and CDR2 YFSETQ. The CDR3 has 14 residues. V was pared by 2 bases and J by 7 bases, with 15 bases between. The CDR3 DNA reads TGCGCCAGCAGCTTCCAATGGGAAGGGAGTGGCTACACCTTC. Its translation is CASSFQWEGSGYTF.